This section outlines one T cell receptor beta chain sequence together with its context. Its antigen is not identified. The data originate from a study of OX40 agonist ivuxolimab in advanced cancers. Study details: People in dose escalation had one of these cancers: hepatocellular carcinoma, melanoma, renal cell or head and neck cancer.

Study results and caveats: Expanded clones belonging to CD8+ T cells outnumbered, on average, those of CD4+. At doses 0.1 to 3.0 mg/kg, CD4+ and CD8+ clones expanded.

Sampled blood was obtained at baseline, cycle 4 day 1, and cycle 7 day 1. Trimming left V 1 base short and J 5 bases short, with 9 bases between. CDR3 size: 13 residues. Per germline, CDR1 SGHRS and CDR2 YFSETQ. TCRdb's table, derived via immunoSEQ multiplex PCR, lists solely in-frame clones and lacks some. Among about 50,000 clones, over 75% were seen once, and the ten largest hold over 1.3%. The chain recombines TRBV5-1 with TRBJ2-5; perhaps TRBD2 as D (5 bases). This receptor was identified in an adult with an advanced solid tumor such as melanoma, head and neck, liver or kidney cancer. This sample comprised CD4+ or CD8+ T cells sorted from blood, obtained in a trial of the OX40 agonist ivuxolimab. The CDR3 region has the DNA TGCGCCAGCAGCTTGCCTAGCACGGAGACCCAGTACTTC. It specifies CASSLPSTETQYF.